Listed below are T cell receptor beta chains from one sample, sequenced in a study of T cells in Graves' hyperthyroidism and ophthalmopathy. Each CDR3 protein gets one entry after TCRdb re-called the multiplex PCR reads with MiXCR. This sample yields approximately 400,000 distinct CDR3 sequences, of which around 16% are seen a single time; about 30% belongs to the top ten. Sequencing was done on a sample of blood. The source of these receptors is a young woman with Graves' hyperthyroidism that later progressed to Graves' ophthalmopathy. Each CDR3 is given with its conserved first and last residue. The D gene is left open where the match is weak. Size tells how often a clone was seen (once, few, many) or the class of an expanded clone, and some rows leave it out.

d_gene	abundance	v_gene	j_gene	CDR3nt	CDR3aa
TRBD2	few	TRBV3-1	TRBJ2-3	TGTGCCAGCAGCCAAGACTACGGCGGGAGCCCAGATACGCAGTATTTT	CASSQDYGGSPDTQYF
NA	many	TRBV27	TRBJ1-5	TGTGCCAGCAGTTTATTCGGGCAGGGAGAACAGCCCCAGCATTTT	CASSLFGQGEQPQHF
TRBD2	few	TRBV7-2	TRBJ2-7	TGTGCCAGCAGCTTAGTGGGCGGCGGGAGTAGAAACGAGCAGTACTTC	CASSLVGGGSRNEQYF
TRBD2	many	TRBV20-1	TRBJ2-1	TGCAGTGCTAGAGACATGACTAGCGGGAGCTCAAATGAGCAGTTCTTC	CSARDMTSGSSNEQFF
TRBD1	NA	TRBV6-1	TRBJ1-3	TGTGCCAGCAGGACAGGGGGCGGTGCTAGGGGCACCATATATTTT	CASRTGGGARGTIYF
TRBD2	few	TRBV20-1	TRBJ2-7	TGCAGTGCTAGAAGTGGGGGGGGATATCAGCAGTACTTC	CSARSGGGYQQYF
TRBD2	many	TRBV20-1	TRBJ2-5	TGCAGTGCTAGAGATCTAGGGAGAAGCGGGGGCGCAGGAGAGACCCAGTACTTC	CSARDLGRSGGAGETQYF
TRBD1	few	TRBV12-3/TRBV12-4	TRBJ1-2	TGTGCCAGCAGTTTAACCGGGACAGGGTATGGCTACACCTTC	CASSLTGTGYGYTF
NA	few	TRBV27	TRBJ1-5	TGTGCCAGCAGTTTAGAAGGGTTGGGGGCCCTCAATCAGCCCCAGCATTTT	CASSLEGLGALNQPQHF
NA	many	TRBV28	TRBJ2-7	TGTGCCAGCACAAGCGTCACCTACGAGCAGTACTTC	CASTSVTYEQYF
NA	many	TRBV29-1	TRBJ2-5	TGCAGCGTTCGGGGGGCAGGATGGGAAGAGACCCAGTACTTC	CSVRGAGWEETQYF
NA	few	TRBV2	TRBJ2-7	TGTGCCAGCAGTGGACGCCGACCATACGAGCAGTACTTC	CASSGRRPYEQYF
TRBD2	few	TRBV3-1	TRBJ2-2	TGTGCCAGCAGCCAAGGTAACCTAGCGGGAAAAAACACCGGGGAGCTGTTTTTT	CASSQGNLAGKNTGELFF
NA	few	TRBV19	TRBJ2-1	TGTGCCAGTAGTATCACAGGGTGGCGTGAGCAGTTCTTC	CASSITGWREQFF
NA	few	TRBV25-1	TRBJ2-7	TGTGCCAGCCCTGCCTACGAGCAGTACTTC	CASPAYEQYF
NA	NA	TRBV6-5	TRBJ1-1	TGTGCCAGCACTTGGGGCCAGGCTGGTACTGAAGCTTTCTTT	CASTWGQAGTEAFF
TRBD1	few	TRBV11-3	TRBJ2-5	TGTGCCAGCAGCTCGAGCGGACAGGGCCCTAAAGAGACCCAGTACTTC	CASSSSGQGPKETQYF
NA	many	TRBV6-1	TRBJ2-5	TGTGCCAGCTTACGGGCCCAAATTGGGGAGACCCAGTACTTC	CASLRAQIGETQYF
NA	many	TRBV3-1	TRBJ1-6	TGTGCCAGCAGCCCCCACCGGACGGGCCCTAATTCACCCCTCCACTTT	CASSPHRTGPNSPLHF
NA	many	TRBV6-1	TRBJ2-3	TGTGCCAGCAGTGAAACGGCTTTACAGTTGACTAGCACAGATACGCAGTATTTT	CASSETALQLTSTDTQYF
NA	many	TRBV28	TRBJ1-2	TGTGCCAGCAGTTCTATCACGGGCTATGGCTACACCTTC	CASSSITGYGYTF
NA	few	TRBV6-5	TRBJ1-4	TGTGCCAGCAGTTACACCGGGGGGGAAGGTGAAAAACTGTTTTTT	CASSYTGGEGEKLFF
TRBD2	NA	TRBV19	TRBJ2-2	TGTGCCAGTACCTCCGGGACTAGCGGGAGTAACGGGGAGCTGTTTTTT	CASTSGTSGSNGELFF
NA	few	TRBV6-2/TRBV6-3	TRBJ2-4	TGTGCCAGCAGTTACGACAGGCAACTAGCCAAAAACATTCAGTACTTC	CASSYDRQLAKNIQYF
NA	many	TRBV7-8	TRBJ1-5	TGTGCCAGCAGCGCGGACAGCGTGCAGCCCCAGCATTTT	CASSADSVQPQHF
NA	many	TRBV27	TRBJ1-4	TGTGCCAGCAGTCCAAACCCGACATGGTACAATGAAAAACTGTTTTTT	CASSPNPTWYNEKLFF
TRBD2	many	TRBV20-1	TRBJ2-7	TGCAGTGCTAAAGCGGGAGGCTACGAGCAGTACTTC	CSAKAGGYEQYF
TRBD1	many	TRBV20-1	TRBJ1-5	TGCAGTGCTTTACCCGGGACAGGGTCGAATCAGCCCCAGCATTTT	CSALPGTGSNQPQHF
NA	NA	TRBV6-2/TRBV6-3	TRBJ2-7	TGTGCCAGCAGTTGGCTCGGGAGCTACGAGCAGTACTTC	CASSWLGSYEQYF
NA	NA	TRBV9	TRBJ2-1	TGTGCCAGCAGCGTAGGGGGGACTCTTAACAATGAGCAGTTCTTC	CASSVGGTLNNEQFF
NA	many	TRBV20-1	TRBJ2-7	TGCAGTGCTAGAGGTGGGCGAAGCTCCTACGAGCAGTACTTC	CSARGGRSSYEQYF
TRBD1	NA	TRBV4-1	TRBJ1-2	TGCGCCAGCAGCCAAGACCGGGACAGGGTCTATGGCTACACCTTC	CASSQDRDRVYGYTF
NA	few	TRBV19	TRBJ2-2	TGTGCCAGTAGTGTCTCCGGGACCCACACCGGGGAGCTGTTTTTT	CASSVSGTHTGELFF